The clone carrying this TCR beta chain was detected a few times. Its antigen is not identified. Trimming shortened V by 1 base and J by 1 base, and 10 bases separated the two germline ends. The CDR3 is made up of 15 amino acids. Per the germline V gene, CDR1 is LGHNA and CDR2 is YSLEER. The source of the sample is a study of T-cell reconstitution after alpha-beta-depleted transplantation in children. Study-level results: Hyperexpanded clones declined; after one year, newly produced T cells mostly supplied diversity. Several hundred expanded graft clones reportedly were the source of alpha-beta T cells about two months after transplant. Several patients had high TCRbeta diversity at day 60; it came from surviving recipient T cells and thymic progenitors.

Unique molecular identifiers were used to barcode this TCRbeta library. TCRdb processed the PCR reads anew with MiXCR; each CDR3 protein has one entry. The data contain fewer than 450,000 distinct CDR3 sequences, around 15% of them singletons. The receptor was isolated from a male patient aged 2-15 years who had a stem cell transplant for acute lymphoblastic leukemia, so the T cells may come from the graft donor. The source material was PBMCs, mostly from graft donor cells, sampled 360 days after TCRalphabeta/CD19-depleted stem cell transplant. V gene TRBV4-3 combines with J gene TRBJ1-2; no definite D call. The CDR3 nucleotides read TGCGCCAGCAGCCAAGTAGGTGCCTTTAACTATGGCTACACCTTC. The encoded protein is CASSQVGAFNYGYTF.